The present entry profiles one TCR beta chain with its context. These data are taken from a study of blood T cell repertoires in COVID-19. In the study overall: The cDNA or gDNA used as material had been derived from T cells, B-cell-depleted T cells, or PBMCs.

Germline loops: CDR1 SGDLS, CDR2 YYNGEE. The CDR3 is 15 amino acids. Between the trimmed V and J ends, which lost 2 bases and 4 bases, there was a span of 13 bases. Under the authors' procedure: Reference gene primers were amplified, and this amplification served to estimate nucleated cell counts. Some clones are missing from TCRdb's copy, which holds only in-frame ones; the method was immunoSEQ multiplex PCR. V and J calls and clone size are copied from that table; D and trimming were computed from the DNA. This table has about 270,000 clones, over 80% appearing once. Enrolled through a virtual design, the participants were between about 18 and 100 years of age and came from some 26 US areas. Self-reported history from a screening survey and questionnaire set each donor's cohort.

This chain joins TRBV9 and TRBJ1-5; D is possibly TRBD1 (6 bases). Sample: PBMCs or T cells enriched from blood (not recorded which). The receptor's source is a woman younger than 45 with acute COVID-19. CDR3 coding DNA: TGTGCCAGCAGCGTCGCACCGGACAGAAATCAGCCCCAGCATTTT. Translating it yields CASSVAPDRNQPQHF.